This T cell receptor beta chain was captured by sequencing in a study of blood T cell repertoires in COVID-19. The germline V and J ends were trimmed by 3 bases and 5 bases, with 18 bases remaining between them. The CDR3 sequence is 15 residues long. From germline, CDR1 is SGDLS and CDR2 YYNGEE. In the source study's methods: Reference gene primer amplification yielded estimated nucleated cell counts. Profiling relied on immunoSEQ multiplex PCR, and the TCRdb table lists in-frame clones only, not all of them. Clonal size and the V and J genes are those of that table, whereas D and trimming came from the DNA. Among hundreds of thousands of clones listed, 65% to 90% were seen once.

The sequencing input was PBMCs or T cells enriched from blood (not recorded which). The chain uses TRBV9 and TRBJ2-7; possibly TRBD2 for D (6 bases). This receptor was obtained from a man between 18 and 35 years old who had recovered from COVID-19. The DNA of the CDR3 is TGTGCCAGCAGCGGAACGGGAGCGGGCGGCGACGAGCAGTACTTC. This sequence encodes CASSGTGAGGDEQYF.